This TCR beta chain emerged from a study of Graves' ophthalmopathy and Graves' hyperthyroidism. Whole-study findings and limits: Detection in blood was also observed for most expanded thyroid clonotypes above 0.001 frequency.

For repertoire sequencing, the TCR beta CDR3 regions were amplified from RNA transcripts. HTBI-primed first-round RT-PCR preceded second-round multiplex PCR. MiXCR, run by TCRdb on the multiplex PCR reads, gives a single entry per CDR3 protein. Of around 1,000,000 distinct CDR3 sequences listed, about two fifths are singletons. This CDR3 spans 16 amino acids. The V and J ends lost 11 bases and 5 bases, in that order; junction bases with no gene match: 18. Germline lookup yields CDR1 MGHDK and CDR2 SYGVNS. Points on this clonotype: The antigen remains unidentified.

J is TRBJ1-2 and V is TRBV25-1; TRBD1 matches 9 bases. This clonotype originated in an adult man with Graves' hyperthyroidism. Material for sequencing was peripheral blood or thyroid tissue (not recorded which). The CDR3 loop reads CAWSNRKGTGKYGYTF. CDR3 sequence (DNA): TGTGCCTGGAGTAACAGAAAAGGGACAGGGAAGTATGGCTACACCTTC.